The 18 T cell receptor beta chains in this list originate from one sample, sequenced in a study of pediatric ulcerative colitis. The repertoire was sequenced with immunoSEQ multiplex PCR; TCRdb's copy has only in-frame clones and lacks some. Here the sample spans tens of thousands of clones, roughly nine tenths being singletons. Material for sequencing was blood. These receptors were collected from a boy younger than 18 with severe ulcerative colitis.

This chain uses TRBV6-5 with TRBJ2-7; 9 bases fit TRBD2. Looked up from germline, CDR1 is MNHEY and CDR2 is SVGAGI. The CDR3 spans 15 residues. Germline trimming cut 5 bases from V and 1 base from J; bases unmatched to any gene: 6. The chain's CDR3 is CASSPQLAGSYEQYF. Written as DNA, the CDR3 is TGTGCCAGCAGTCCCCAACTAGCGGGTTCCTACGAGCAGTACTTC.

This clone was detected only once. The chain uses TRBV7-2 and TRBJ1-5, with 9 bases aligning to TRBD1. CDR1 SGHTA and CDR2 FQGNSA come from the germline V gene. The CDR3 spans 19 residues. V shed 1 base and J 2 bases; nucleotides not matched to a gene: 12. The CDR3 DNA sequence: TGTGCCAGCAGCTTAGACGTAAACAGGGGGCACGGTGGCAATCAGCCCCAGCATTTT. Its protein product is CASSLDVNRGHGGNQPQHF.

The chain carries TRBV6-1 and TRBJ2-7; D not certain. The germline CDR1 and CDR2 sequences are MNHNS and SASEGT. This CDR3 is built from 14 residues. Trimming cost V 3 bases and J 4 bases, with 13 bases left between them. The CDR3 is CASSEEWVVYEQYF. CDR3 bases: TGTGCCAGCAGTGAGGAATGGGTTGTGTACGAGCAGTACTTC.

The chain carries TRBV5-1 and TRBJ2-1; 7 bases line up with TRBD2. The CDR3 sequence is 16 residues long. V gave up 0 bases and J gave up 3 bases; unmatched junction bases: 6. From germline, CDR1 is SGHRS and CDR2 YFSETQ. CDR3 nucleotides: TGCGCCAGCAGCTTGGCGAGCGGGGACCACTACAATGAGCAGTTCTTC. It is translated as CASSLASGDHYNEQFF.

The chain has TRBV28 and TRBJ2-5, with unresolved D. The CDR3 contains 15 residues. The V end lost 3 bases, the J end lost 3 bases, and 14 bases lay between the germline ends. The germline CDR1 and CDR2 sequences are MDHEN and SYDVKM. The CDR3 region is CASSFRPGEEETQYF. The CDR3 DNA sequence: TGTGCCAGCAGTTTTCGCCCAGGTGAGGAAGAGACCCAGTACTTC.

V and J are TRBV19 and TRBJ2-1; D ambiguous. Germline V CDR1 and CDR2: LNHDA, SQIVND (reference sequence). V was clipped by 3 bases and J by 3 bases, with 6 bases between them. The CDR3 extends over 13 amino acids. As DNA, the CDR3 is TGTGCCAGTAGTATCGTCGGCTACAATGAGCAGTTCTTC. Its translation is CASSIVGYNEQFF.

The V call is TRBV7-9, the J call TRBJ1-1; unclear D gene. This CDR3 spans 11 amino acids. V was shortened by 3 bases and J by 6 bases, with 5 bases between the two germline ends. Germline CDR1 SEHNR, CDR2 FQNEAQ (reference sequence). CDR3 sequence (DNA): TGTGCCAGCAGCTTTGATGCTGAAGCTTTCTTT. Protein product: CASSFDAEAFF.

The chain carries TRBV11-2 and TRBJ2-3, with D hard to call. Germline assignment: CDR1 SGHAT and CDR2 FQNNGV. CDR3 length: 14 amino acids. Trimming removed 3 bases from V and 0 bases from J, with 7 bases in between. For the CDR3, the DNA is TGTGCCAGCAGCTTCTCACCTAGCACAGATACGCAGTATTTT. Translating it yields CASSFSPSTDTQYF. The full variable domain, rest sourced from reference TRBV11-2 and TRBJ2-3, is EAGVAQSPRYKIIEKRQSVAFWCNPISGHATLYWYQQILGQGPKLLIQFQNNGVVDDSQLPKDRFSAERLKGVDSTLKIQPAKLEDSAVYLCASSFSPSTDTQYFGPGTRLTVL.

The chain recombines TRBV15 with TRBJ2-3; D is possibly TRBD2 (6 bases). The CDR3 has 17 amino acids. CDR1 is LNHNV, CDR2 YYDKDF, per germline (reference sequence). The V gene lost 0 bases and the J gene lost 4 bases, with 17 bases spanning the gap. As DNA, the CDR3 is TGTGCCACCAGCAGAGATCCGCCGGGAGCCGGTGCAGATACGCAGTATTTT. It is translated as CATSRDPPGAGADTQYF.

The J gene is TRBJ1-1, the V gene TRBV4-1; 8 bases match TRBD1. There are 16 residues in the CDR3. Trimming removed 4 bases from V and 0 bases from J; junction bases left unmatched: 7. Germline loops: CDR1 MGHRA, CDR2 YSYEKL. CDR3 DNA sequence: TGCGCCAGCAGCCGCGAGGGGGACAGGTTGAACACTGAAGCTTTCTTT. Protein: CASSREGDRLNTEAFF.

This sequence joins TRBV21-1 and TRBJ2-7; TRBD1 is the table's D call, not checked against the DNA. TRBV21-1 is recorded as a pseudogene. There are 18 residues in the CDR3. The CDR3 sequence is CASSGKGQGVLNSYEQYF. DNA for the CDR3: TGTGCCAGCAGCGGTAAAGGACAGGGAGTACTCAACTCCTACGAGCAGTACTTC.

This chain uses TRBV11-2 with TRBJ2-5; 8 nucleotides align to TRBD2. Germline V lookup: CDR1 SGHAT, CDR2 FQNNGV. V dropped 8 bases and J dropped 3; count of bases not matched to a gene: 17. The CDR3 runs to 17 residues. This chain's CDR3 is CASCQGFPGGLEETQYF. The CDR3 DNA is TGTGCCAGCTGTCAGGGCTTTCCGGGAGGGTTGGAAGAGACCCAGTACTTC.

The chain has TRBV6-1 and TRBJ2-1, with 7 nucleotides matching TRBD2. Germline V gene data show CDR1 as MNHNS and CDR2 as SASEGT. V gave up 2 bases and J gave up 7 bases; unmatched junction bases: 14. CDR3 length: 17 residues. CDR3 DNA sequence: TGTGCCAGCAGTGAATTGGGTCGAGCGGGGTGGTCTAATGAGCAGTTCTTC. This codes for CASSELGRAGWSNEQFF.

This clone was counted a single time. V is TRBV6-6 and J is TRBJ2-7; possible D gene TRBD1, 6 bases. Germline V gene lookup returns CDR1 MNHNY and CDR2 SVGAGI (reference sequence). Trimming took 2 bases from V and 1 from J, leaving 12 bases between them. There are 15 residues in the CDR3. The CDR3 spells CASSYGRGQSYEQYF. DNA of the CDR3: TGTGCCAGCAGTTACGGCAGGGGTCAATCCTACGAGCAGTACTTC.

The genes are TRBV30 and TRBJ2-5; 7 bases align to TRBD2. The DNA end lines up better with TRBJ2-7; the J call may be wrong. The CDR3 sequence is 13 residues long. The germline CDR1 and CDR2 sequences are GTSNPN and SVGIG (reference sequence). The CDR3 sequence: CATGTTYSYEQYF. The CDR3, as DNA: TGTGCCACCGGGACTACTTACTCCTACGAGCAGTACTTC.

The rearrangement links TRBV5-1 to TRBJ2-7; no clear D gene. V dropped 3 bases and J dropped 5 bases, with 12 bases sitting between them. The CDR3 extends over 13 amino acids. Germline values: CDR1 SGHRS, CDR2 YFSETQ. The CDR3 DNA reads as TGCGCCAGCAGCTCGCTTGGATGGGACGAGCAGTACTTC. Amino acid sequence: CASSSLGWDEQYF.

The genes are TRBV10-1 and TRBJ2-5; 7 bases align to TRBD2. This CDR3 contains 15 residues. Germline-derived CDR1 and CDR2 are WNHNN and SYGVQD (reference sequence). V lost 0 bases and J lost 4; bases outside the gene matches: 5. CDR3 nucleotide sequence: TGCGCCAGCAGTGAGTCGGGGGGGGGAGGAGAGACCCAGTACTTC. Its translation: CASSESGGGGETQYF.

The CDR3 loop is CASRAGTSGYEQYF. The CDR3 DNA reads TGTGCCAGCAGGGCCGGGACTAGCGGTTACGAGCAGTACTTC. V gene TRBV7-2 combines with J gene TRBJ2-7, with 11 bases lining up with TRBD2. The CDR3 covers 14 residues. J lost 4 bases, V lost 6 bases, and 5 bases had no gene match. Germline V gives CDR1 SGHTA, CDR2 FQGNSA.